This paragraph covers one TCR beta chain sequence. This entry comes from a study of technical replicates of blood from several donors. Using immunoSEQ multiplex PCR, the repertoire was profiled, and TCRdb retains in-frame clones only, with some absent. The repertoire holds around 56,000 clones, with about 95% as singletons. Per germline, CDR1 SGHRS and CDR2 YFSETQ. This CDR3 comprises 14 residues. V lost 4 bases to trimming and J lost 8 bases; unmatched junction nucleotides: 12. The V and J genes are TRBV5-1 and TRBJ2-7; 7 nucleotides align to TRBD1. The specimen was PBMCs. This receptor was taken from a human donor in good health. Some clones in this sample may be carry-over from other donors' samples. This CDR3 reads CASSPGTDFTKQYF. CDR3 sequence (DNA): TGCGCCAGCAGCCCCGGGACAGACTTTACAAAGCAGTACTTC. Supplemented by reference TRBV5-1 and TRBJ2-7, the full variable domain reads KAGVTQTPRYLIKTRGQQVTLSCSPISGHRSVSWYQQTPGQGLQFLFEYFSETQRNKGNFPGRFSGRQFSNSRSEMNVSTLELGDSALYLCASSPGTDFTKQYFGPGTRLTVT.